The clone carrying this T cell receptor (beta chain) was recorded many times. The data were obtained in a study of T cells in Graves' hyperthyroidism and ophthalmopathy. The V segment lost 4 bases and the J segment 3 bases; nucleotides outside the gene matches: 5. CDR1 GTSNPN and CDR2 SVGIG come from the germline V gene (reference sequence). The length of the CDR3 is 14 residues. Amplification yielded TCR beta CDR3 regions, with RNA transcripts as the source. TCR CDR3 underwent first-round RT-PCR with the HTBI primer set. MiXCR was run by TCRdb on the multiplex PCR reads, yielding one entry per CDR3 protein. Of some 570,000 distinct CDR3 sequences listed, 12% to 15% are singletons.

The origin of this receptor is a young woman with Graves' ophthalmopathy. The sample taken for sequencing was blood. The chain is built from TRBV30 and TRBJ2-1; 8 nucleotides align to TRBD2. CDR3 loop: CAWTGTRYYNEQFF. CDR3 sequence (DNA): TGTGCCTGGACCGGGACTAGATACTACAATGAGCAGTTCTTC.